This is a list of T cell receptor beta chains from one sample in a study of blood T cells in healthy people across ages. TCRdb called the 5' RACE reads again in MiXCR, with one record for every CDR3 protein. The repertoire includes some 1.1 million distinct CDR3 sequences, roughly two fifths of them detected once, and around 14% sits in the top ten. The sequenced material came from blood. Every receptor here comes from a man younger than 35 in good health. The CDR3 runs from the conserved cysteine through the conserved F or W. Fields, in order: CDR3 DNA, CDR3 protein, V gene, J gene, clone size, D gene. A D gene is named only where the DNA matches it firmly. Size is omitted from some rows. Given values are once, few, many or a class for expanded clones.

TGCGCCAGCAGCCACGGGACTTCCGATAGCACAGATACGCAGTATTTT,CASSHGTSDSTDTQYF,TRBV5-1,TRBJ2-3,.,.
TGCGCCAGCAGCCTGCAGCGGGGTCCCTACGAGCAGTACTTC,CASSLQRGPYEQYF,TRBV4-3,TRBJ2-7,.,TRBD2
TGCGCCAGCAGCCAAGATTCAGGGCCTTGCTCTGGGGCCAACGTCCTGACTTTC,CASSQDSGPCSGANVLTF,TRBV4-3,TRBJ2-6,.,.
TGCGCCAGCAGCCACGGGGACAGAGCGTTGGATTTACCCCTCCACTTT,CASSHGDRALDLPLHF,TRBV4-1,TRBJ1-6,.,TRBD1
TGTGCCAGCCCGACCCAGACTAGCGGGGATTTCCACGAGCAGTACTTC,CASPTQTSGDFHEQYF,TRBV21-1,TRBJ2-7,.,.
TGTGCCAGCAGCCCCTCAAAGGGGAACACTGAAGCTTTCTTT,CASSPSKGNTEAFF,TRBV6-6,TRBJ1-1,.,.
TGTGCCAGCAGTGAAGGACAGGGGTGGTCTGAAGCTTTCTTT,CASSEGQGWSEAFF,TRBV6-5,TRBJ1-1,.,TRBD1
TGCAGTGCTAGAGCCGGGACAGGAATCTACAATGAGCAGTTCTTC,CSARAGTGIYNEQFF,TRBV20-1,TRBJ2-1,few,TRBD1
TGTGCCAGCAGCCAAGATCCAACGTCCGAGCAGTACTTC,CASSQDPTSEQYF,TRBV14,TRBJ2-7,few,.
TGCGCCAGCAGCTTCGGGGGGACTACAACAGATACGCAGTATTTT,CASSFGGTTTDTQYF,TRBV5-1,TRBJ2-3,.,TRBD2
TGTGCCAGCAGCTTACAGAAAGGGGGAATTGCGAACACCGGGGAGCTGTTTTTT,CASSLQKGGIANTGELFF,TRBV7-9,TRBJ2-2,few,.
TGCGCCAGCAGCCCTAAAATCTCGACTAATGAAAAACTGTTTTTT,CASSPKISTNEKLFF,TRBV4-3,TRBJ1-4,.,.
TGTGCCAGCAGCCCGCTGACCGAAACCTCTGGAAACACCATATATTTT,CASSPLTETSGNTIYF,TRBV7-9,TRBJ1-3,few,.
TGTGCCAGCAGCGTCGCCGACTGGTATGAGCAGTTCTTC,CASSVADWYEQFF,TRBV7-9,TRBJ2-1,.,.
TGCAGTGCTAGCCGGGACAGGGTAGAAAAACTGTTTTTT,CSASRDRVEKLFF,TRBV20-1,TRBJ1-4,few,TRBD1
TGTGCCAGCAGCCGGGGGAAGCAGTTCTTC,CASSRGKQFF,TRBV14,TRBJ2-1,few,.
TGTGCCAGCAGCTTCCGGGACGGACAAAATGAGCAGTTCTTC,CASSFRDGQNEQFF,TRBV7-9,TRBJ2-1,.,.
TGTGCCAGCAGCCAGTCTCGGACAGGTGAAGGCACTGAAGCTTTCTTT,CASSQSRTGEGTEAFF,TRBV9,TRBJ1-1,.,TRBD1
TGTGCCACCCGGAGGGACAGAAGAGACTATGGCTACACCTTC,CATRRDRRDYGYTF,TRBV10-3,TRBJ1-2,few,TRBD1
TGTGCCAGCAGTTACTCCCAGTCCTACAATGAGCAGTTCTTC,CASSYSQSYNEQFF,TRBV6-5,TRBJ2-1,.,.
TGCAGTGCTAGAGCCAGGGGGCTGGACGAGCAGTACTTC,CSARARGLDEQYF,TRBV20-1,TRBJ2-7,few,TRBD1
TGTGCCAGCAGCTCAATACCTTCTAGCGGGGGGCGCTACAATGAGCAGTTCTTC,CASSSIPSSGGRYNEQFF,TRBV7-2,TRBJ2-1,.,TRBD2
TGTGCCAGCAGCTTAGCGGGTGGGGGGCAGAACACTGAAGCTTTCTTT,CASSLAGGGQNTEAFF,TRBV7-2,TRBJ1-1,.,.
TGTGCCAGCAGATCCACCGGGCCCCCAGATTCACCCCTCCACTTT,CASRSTGPPDSPLHF,TRBV7-2,TRBJ1-6,few,.
TGTGCCAGCAGACTAGCAACAGGGGCCAGTGAAGCTTTCTTT,CASRLATGASEAFF,TRBV28,TRBJ1-1,.,TRBD1
TGCAGTGCGAGACCGATACTCCCGGATTCACCCCTCCACTTT,CSARPILPDSPLHF,TRBV20-1,TRBJ1-6,once,.
TGTGCCAGCAGTTTGTTCAGGGGGCGCACAGATACGCAGTATTTT,CASSLFRGRTDTQYF,TRBV28,TRBJ2-3,few,TRBD1
TGTGCCAGCAAAGAAACAGGGAGAACCATGAACACTGAAGCTTTCTTT,CASKETGRTMNTEAFF,TRBV12-3/TRBV12-4,TRBJ1-1,.,.
TGCGCCAGCAGCGTACAGGGCAATGAGCAGTTCTTC,CASSVQGNEQFF,TRBV5-1,TRBJ2-1,many,.
TGTGCCAGCAGCGGACCAGGTACGCAGTATTTT,CASSGPGTQYF,TRBV9,TRBJ2-3,.,.
TGCAGTGCTAGACAATCGGGACTAGCGGGGGGCGGCAAAAACAATGAGCAGTTCTTC,CSARQSGLAGGGKNNEQFF,TRBV20-1,TRBJ2-1,.,TRBD2
TGTGCCACCAGCACACGGGCAGGGAGCACAGATACGCAGTATTTT,CATSTRAGSTDTQYF,TRBV15,TRBJ2-3,few,.
TGTGCCAGCAGTGAATGGAGGGACGATGAGCAGTTCTTC,CASSEWRDDEQFF,TRBV25-1,TRBJ2-1,.,.
TGTGCCAGCAGTTTAATGGGCGGGGGGGGTAGCACAGATACGCAGTATTTT,CASSLMGGGGSTDTQYF,TRBV27,TRBJ2-3,.,TRBD2
TGTGCCAGCACCGAGACTAGCGGCCCAGATACGCAGTATTTT,CASTETSGPDTQYF,TRBV7-2,TRBJ2-3,.,TRBD2
TGTGCCAGTAGTATGACCGCCACACGGAACTATGGCTACACCTTC,CASSMTATRNYGYTF,TRBV19,TRBJ1-2,.,.